Presented here are 26 T cell receptor beta chains from one specimen sequenced in a study of vaccination effects on CD4 cells after COVID-19. Viral peptide pool expansion of antigen-specific CD4+ T cells preceded sequencing in the ViraFEST assay. The culture ran for 10 days, and then CD4+ T cells were isolated. It was two doses of either the BNT162b2 or mRNA-1273 vaccine that participants received. Which antigens these TCRs recognize remains unknown. The assay was immunoSEQ multiplex PCR, and TCRdb's table has in-frame clones only and misses some. The sample consists of tens of thousands of clones, around 80% of them appearing once. Sequenced here: CD4+ T cells from PBMCs cultured with HCoV-OC43 spike peptides, sampled after COVID-19 vaccination. Subset in this sample: HCoV-OC43 spike overlapping peptide pool stimulation. Source of these receptors: a human donor who received a COVID-19 vaccine.

The rearrangement uses TRBV6-5 and TRBJ2-5; 8 bases align to TRBD2. Germline CDR1 MNHEY, CDR2 SVGAGI. The CDR3 contains 15 residues. Germline trimming cut 1 base from V and 5 bases from J; bases unmatched to any gene: 6. CDR3 nucleotide sequence: TGTGCCAGCAGTTACTGGTCGGGCGGGGGGGAGACCCAGTACTTC. Amino acids: CASSYWSGGGETQYF.

The chain recombines TRBV6-6 with TRBJ1-5, with a tentative D call TRBD1 (5 bases). CDR1 MNHNY and CDR2 SVGAGI come from the germline V gene (reference sequence). Trimming left V 5 bases short and J 3 bases short, with 11 bases between. The CDR3 length is 14 residues. In DNA form, the CDR3 reads TGTGCCAGCAGTAAACAGGAAATCAATCAGCCCCAGCATTTT. It specifies CASSKQEINQPQHF.

The chain combines TRBV24-1 with TRBJ2-3; D call uncertain. Per the germline V gene, CDR1 is KGHDR and CDR2 is SFDVKD. The CDR3 sequence is 13 residues long. With 3 bases removed from V and 2 bases from J, the gap between germline ends came to 5 bases. CDR3 loop: CATSDGATDTQYF. Here the CDR3 DNA reads TGTGCCACCAGTGATGGCGCCACAGATACGCAGTATTTT.

V is TRBV11-3 and J is TRBJ2-6; D is undetermined. V gave up 5 bases and J gave up 0 bases, with 8 bases separating them. The CDR3 extends over 15 amino acids. Germline V gene sequence: CDR1 SGHNT, CDR2 YENEEA. CDR3 amino acids: CASSLGRSGANVLTF. Here the CDR3 DNA reads TGTGCCAGCAGCCTCGGACGCTCTGGGGCCAACGTCCTGACTTTC.

The chain combines TRBV6-6 with TRBJ1-2; possible D gene TRBD1, 6 bases. This CDR3 is built from 13 residues. Germline CDR1 is MNHNY and CDR2 is SVGAGI (reference sequence). V was pared by 8 bases and J by 1 base, with 11 bases between. CDR3 in amino acids: CASGMDSNYGYTF. CDR3 DNA: TGTGCCAGCGGAATGGACAGTAACTATGGCTACACCTTC.

V gene TRBV1 combines with J gene TRBJ2-7; whether TRBD2, the table's D call, matches the DNA was not checked. TRBV1 is annotated as a pseudogene. CDR3 size: 14 residues. Written as DNA, the CDR3 is TGCACCAGCAGCCGTGTAGGCGGGGACTACGAGCAGTACTTC. It is translated as CTSSRVGGDYEQYF.

The rearrangement uses TRBV2 and TRBJ2-3, with 13 bases lining up with TRBD2. Germline loops: CDR1 SNHLY, CDR2 FYNNEI. The CDR3 is 15 amino acids. V trimming: 4 bases; J trimming: 8 bases; junction bases outside the gene matches: 6. The CDR3 nucleotides are TGTGCCAGCAGTGTTCGGACTAGCGGGGGAGGTACGCAGTATTTT. The encoded protein is CASSVRTSGGGTQYF.

The J gene is TRBJ2-3, the V gene TRBV18; D is unresolved. Deletions cut 6 bases from V and 0 bases from J, with 7 bases between. This CDR3 spans 13 amino acids. In germline, CDR1 is KGHSH, CDR2 LQKENI. The CDR3 loop is CASSPMSTDTQYF. CDR3 coding DNA: TGTGCCAGCTCTCCCATGAGCACAGATACGCAGTATTTT. Using reference TRBV18 and TRBJ2-3 for the parts outside the CDR3, the full variable domain is NAGVMQNPRHLVRRRGQEARLRCSPMKGHSHVYWYRQLPEEGLKFMVYLQKENIIDESGMPKERFSAEFPKEGPSILRIQQVVRGDSAAYFCASSPMSTDTQYFGPGTRLTVL.

The chain couples TRBV11-2 to TRBJ2-3; maybe TRBD2 (5 bases). Germline V gene data show CDR1 as SGHAT and CDR2 as FQNNGV. Trimming removed 6 bases at V and 5 bases at J, with 18 bases between. The CDR3 contains 15 residues. CDR3 in amino acids: CASRKPGLSIDTQYF. In nucleotides, the CDR3 is TGTGCCAGCAGAAAACCCGGACTCTCTATAGATACGCAGTATTTT.

The chain links TRBV19 to TRBJ1-3; 9 bases align to TRBD1. CDR3 size: 17 residues. The V segment lost 5 bases and the J segment 3 bases; nucleotides outside the gene matches: 11. The germline CDR1 and CDR2 sequences are LNHDA and SQIVND (reference sequence). The CDR3 bases are TGTGCCAGTAGTGGGACAGGGAATTTAATTCTTGGAAACACCATATATTTT. Its protein is CASSGTGNLILGNTIYF.

The V gene is TRBV5-1, the J gene TRBJ2-7; 10 nucleotides match TRBD2. The CDR3 loop spans 17 amino acids. Germline CDR1 SGHRS, CDR2 YFSETQ. V lost 0 bases, J lost 2 bases, and 8 bases stayed unmatched. This chain's CDR3 is CASSLAASGGLTYEQYF. In DNA, the CDR3 is TGCGCCAGCAGCTTGGCGGCTAGCGGGGGCCTTACCTACGAGCAGTACTTC.

The count of this clone is one. The same CDR3 arises from other DNA sequences in this sample as well. The rearrangement joins TRBV5-1 to TRBJ1-1; D gene ambiguous. CDR1 and CDR2 from the germline V gene are SGHRS and YFSETQ. V was trimmed by 0 bases and J by 2 bases, leaving 5 bases between them. This CDR3 has 13 amino acids. CDR3 DNA: TGCGCCAGCAGCTTGGAAGAAAACACTGAAGCTTTCTTT. It specifies CASSLEENTEAFF.

The chain has TRBV5-6 and TRBJ2-3; perhaps TRBD2 as D (5 bases). The CDR3 sequence is 15 residues long. Germline V lookup: CDR1 SGHDT, CDR2 YYEEEE. V shed 0 bases and J shed 3 bases, with 11 bases lying between them. The CDR3 DNA reads as TGTGCCAGCAGCTTGGCCCCGACTAATACAGATACGCAGTATTTT. Protein: CASSLAPTNTDTQYF.

The chain joins TRBV29-1 to TRBJ1-3; D remains ambiguous. Germline CDR1 SQVTM, CDR2 ANQGSEA. Trimming left V 2 bases short and J 4 bases short, with 6 bases between. The length of the CDR3 is 12 residues. CDR3 DNA sequence: TGCAGCGTTGAAACTACGGGAAACACCATATATTTT. Its translation: CSVETTGNTIYF.

This clone was seen only once. For the CDR3, the DNA is TGTGCCAGCAGCCAACCAGGGACTAGTGTACATACGCAGTATTTT. As protein: CASSQPGTSVHTQYF. This sequence joins TRBV3-1 (or the pseudogene TRBV3-2) and TRBJ2-3; 8 nucleotides line up with TRBD2. This CDR3 comprises 15 residues. J lost 7 bases, V lost 2 bases, and 8 bases had no gene match. Looked up from germline, CDR1 is LGHDT and CDR2 is YNNKEL (reference sequence).

J is TRBJ1-2 and V is TRBV14, with no clear D. V was shortened by 1 base and J by 0 bases, with 3 bases between the two germline ends. The CDR3 has 13 residues. Germline-derived CDR1 and CDR2 are SGHDN and FVKESK. The CDR3 nucleotides are TGTGCCAGCAGCCAAGGGCCTAACTATGGCTACACCTTC. As protein: CASSQGPNYGYTF.

The chain carries TRBV27 and TRBJ2-5; D may correspond to TRBD1 or TRBD2 (6 bases each). The CDR3 consists of 13 residues. V was clipped by 7 bases and J by 3 bases, with 12 bases between them. Per germline, CDR1 MNHEY and CDR2 SMNVEV (reference sequence). DNA for the CDR3: TGTGCCAGCAAATCCGGGGGCGAAGAGACCCAGTACTTC. Protein sequence: CASKSGGEETQYF.

V is TRBV10-2 and J is TRBJ2-7; weak D call: TRBD2 (6 bases). V was shortened by 4 bases and J by 2 bases, with 12 bases between the two germline ends. Germline V lookup: CDR1 WSHSY, CDR2 SAAADI. CDR3 length: 14 residues. CDR3: CASSVGGTPYEQYF. The CDR3 coding sequence is TGCGCCAGCAGTGTGGGGGGAACCCCCTACGAGCAGTACTTC.

The chain is built from TRBV7-9 and TRBJ1-5; maybe TRBD1 (6 bases). Germline CDR1 is SEHNR and CDR2 is FQNEAQ (reference sequence). The CDR3 loop spans 17 amino acids. V lost 5 bases and J 0 bases, leaving 17 bases between the germline ends. The CDR3 DNA reads TGTGCCAGCAGCGCCGGACCCAGGGGAAATAGCAATCAGCCCCAGCATTTT. This encodes CASSAGPRGNSNQPQHF.

This chain joins TRBV13 and TRBJ1-1; D is ambiguous. Germline CDR1 reads PRHDT; CDR2 reads FYEKMQ (reference sequence). V lost 0 bases to trimming and J lost 10 bases, with 15 bases between them. The CDR3 runs 14 residues. CDR3 coding DNA: TGTGCCAGCAGCTTAGGCCGTCCCCCAATAGGAGCTTTCTTT. Its translation is CASSLGRPPIGAFF. The full variable domain, rest sourced from reference TRBV13 and TRBJ1-1, is AAGVIQSPRHLIKEKRETATLKCYPIPRHDTVYWYQQGPGQDPQFLISFYEKMQSDKGSIPDRFSAQQFSDYHSELNMSSLELGDSALYFCASSLGRPPIGAFFGQGTRLTVV.

This clone was found a few times. This sequence joins TRBV3-1 (or the pseudogene TRBV3-2) and TRBJ2-3; no clear D. Germline CDR1 and CDR2: LGHDT and YNNKEL (reference sequence). The CDR3 covers 13 residues. Trimming cost V 0 bases and J 5 bases, with 6 bases left between them. Here the CDR3 reads CASSQEGLDTQYF. The CDR3 DNA follows: TGTGCCAGCAGCCAAGAAGGGCTAGATACGCAGTATTTT.

The chain couples TRBV2 to TRBJ2-7; 8 positions match TRBD1. This CDR3 has 14 residues. V lost 7 bases to trimming and J lost 0 bases; unmatched junction nucleotides: 5. CDR1 is SNHLY and CDR2 is FYNNEI in the germline V gene. The CDR3 protein is CASTIDRGSYEQYF. The CDR3 DNA follows: TGTGCCAGCACAATCGACAGGGGCTCCTACGAGCAGTACTTC.

The CDR3 DNA sequence: TGTGCCAGCAGTACCGGGACTAGACATAGTTACTTC. Its translation is CASSTGTRHSYF. The chain uses TRBV2 and TRBJ2-4; 8 bases map to TRBD2. The germline gives CDR1 SNHLY, CDR2 FYNNEI. CDR3 length equals 12 residues. V was pared by 5 bases and J by 16 bases, with 10 bases of the junction left unmatched.

The chain has TRBV19 and TRBJ1-5, with 9 bases aligning to TRBD1. V shed 6 bases and J 4 bases; nucleotides not matched to a gene: 7. CDR1 is LNHDA and CDR2 is SQIVND in the germline V gene (reference sequence). This CDR3 spans 15 amino acids. The CDR3 loop reads CASSASGTGNQPQHF. CDR3 bases: TGTGCCAGTAGCGCATCCGGGACAGGGAATCAGCCCCAGCATTTT. The whole variable domain, remainder taken from reference TRBV19 and TRBJ1-5, is DGGITQSPKYLFRKEGQNVTLSCEQNLNHDAMYWYRQDPGQGLRLIYYSQIVNDFQKGDIAEGYSVSREKKESFPLTVTSAQKNPTAFYLCASSASGTGNQPQHFGDGTRLSIL.

The J gene is TRBJ2-7, the V gene TRBV7-2, with D hard to call. This CDR3 comprises 13 residues. The germline V gene encodes CDR1 SGHTA and CDR2 FQGNSA. V gave up 2 bases and J gave up 6 bases, with 11 bases separating them. In DNA form, the CDR3 reads TGTGCCAGCAGCTTAAATCAGTGGGGCGAGCAGTACTTC. Its translation is CASSLNQWGEQYF.

The chain employs TRBV18 and TRBJ1-6; D might be TRBD1 (5 bases). Germline values: CDR1 KGHSH, CDR2 LQKENI. This CDR3 is 21 amino acids long. Between the trimmed V and J ends, which lost 2 bases and 0 bases, there was a span of 23 bases. The chain's CDR3 is CASSPDRGYQHRRSYNSPLHF. CDR3 nucleotides: TGTGCCAGCTCACCAGATAGGGGATACCAACATCGCCGCTCCTATAATTCACCCCTCCACTTT.